This note documents a single T cell receptor (beta chain) sequence. The germline V gene has CDR1 LNHDA and CDR2 SQIVND (reference sequence). The CDR3 sequence is 14 residues long. J was trimmed by 4 bases and V by 5 bases; bases with no gene match: 7. Reverse transcription of roughly 0.5 to 1 ug RNA was carried out with random hexamers. immunoSEQ multiplex PCR amplified TCR beta CDR3 across 54 Vbeta, 13 Jbeta. TCRdb passed the immunoSEQ multiplex PCR reads through MiXCR, listing each CDR3 protein once. The sample shows about 250,000 distinct CDR3 sequences, roughly 93% of them seen only once. The sample is drawn from a study of CD8 T cells in Susac syndrome. It was negative isolation that provided the CD8+ and CD4+ T cells, whereas TEMRA cells were enriched by FACS.

The chain links TRBV19 to TRBJ1-2; TRBD1 aligns across 7 bases. Specimen: CD4+ T cells from PBMCs. This TCR derives from a human donor with multiple sclerosis. In DNA, the CDR3 is TGTGCCAGTAGTCCGACGACAGGGCGCTATGGCTACACCTTC. It yields the protein CASSPTTGRYGYTF.